Included here is one TCR beta chain sequence, with context. There are 17 residues in the CDR3. After removal of 4 bases from V and 4 bases from J, the junction contained 13 bases not matched to a gene. Looked up from germline, CDR1 is LGHNA and CDR2 is YSLEER. These data come from a study of blood T cell repertoires in COVID-19. Study as a whole: Samples taken during acute and convalescent COVID-19 were collected in the United States, Italy and Spain. PBMCs, B-cell-depleted T cells, or T cells were the source of the cDNA or gDNA that made up the material.

As originally analysed: The authors estimated nucleated cell counts from reference gene primer amplification. Here immunoSEQ multiplex PCR was the method, and the copy in TCRdb shows in-frame clones only, minus some. V and J calls and clone size follow that table, whereas D and trimming were derived from the DNA. In the table there are around 72,000 clones, 87% of which are singletons. The TCR comes from a man in his forties or fifties with active COVID-19. The sequenced material came from peripheral blood. The chain has TRBV4-3 and TRBJ2-1; TRBD2 matches 7 bases. CDR3 sequence: CASSLGRALAEYNEQFF. Written as DNA, the CDR3 is TGCGCCAGCAGCCTCGGAAGGGCGCTAGCGGAATACAATGAGCAGTTCTTC.